The rows below give T cell receptor beta chains drawn from one sample of a study of blood T cell repertoires in COVID-19. Produced via immunoSEQ multiplex PCR; TCRdb's table is partial and in-frame only. The sample shows just over 300,000 clones, roughly 90% of them seen only once. Input material: peripheral blood. Receptors were obtained from a man between 18 and 35 years old with active or convalescent COVID-19. Each CDR3 is given with its conserved first and last residue. D genes are given only for firm matches. Rows give clone size only sometimes, using once, few, many, or a class for an expanded clone.

clone size: NA
V gene: TRBV4-1
D gene: NA
J gene: TRBJ1-5
CDR3 protein: CASSQDRRGSNQPQHF
CDR3 DNA: TGCGCCAGCAGCCAAGATAGGAGGGGCAGCAATCAGCCCCAGCATTTT

clone size: NA
V gene: TRBV7-8
D gene: NA
J gene: TRBJ2-3
CDR3 protein: CASSLEAVDTQYF
CDR3 DNA: TGTGCCAGCAGCTTAGAGGCGGTGGATACGCAGTATTTT

clone size: NA
V gene: TRBV3-1/TRBV3-2
D gene: NA
J gene: TRBJ1-5
CDR3 protein: CASSQTQGLNQPQHF
CDR3 DNA: TGTGCCAGCAGCCAAACCCAGGGGCTGAATCAGCCCCAGCATTTT

clone size: NA
V gene: TRBV27
D gene: TRBD1
J gene: TRBJ2-2
CDR3 protein: CASSPDRVNTGELFF
CDR3 DNA: TGTGCCAGCAGTCCTGACAGGGTGAACACCGGGGAGCTGTTTTTT

clone size: NA
V gene: TRBV4-3
D gene: TRBD2
J gene: TRBJ2-1
CDR3 protein: CASSLETLAGEQFF
CDR3 DNA: TGCGCCAGCAGCCTCGAGACGCTAGCGGGTGAGCAGTTCTTC

clone size: NA
V gene: TRBV9
D gene: NA
J gene: TRBJ1-2
CDR3 protein: CASSVGALDYGYTF
CDR3 DNA: TGTGCCAGCAGCGTGGGGGCCCTAGACTATGGCTACACCTTC

clone size: few
V gene: TRBV7-2
D gene: TRBD1
J gene: TRBJ2-7
CDR3 protein: CASSSPGTGGHEQYF
CDR3 DNA: TGTGCCAGCAGCTCCCCAGGGACAGGGGGCCACGAGCAGTACTTC

clone size: few
V gene: TRBV7-2
D gene: NA
J gene: TRBJ1-1
CDR3 protein: CASSLRFLNTEAFF
CDR3 DNA: TGTGCCAGCAGCTTACGGTTCTTGAACACTGAAGCTTTCTTT

clone size: NA
V gene: TRBV27
D gene: NA
J gene: TRBJ1-4
CDR3 protein: CASRRSRTDNEKLFF
CDR3 DNA: TGTGCCAGCAGGAGATCCAGGACAGATAATGAAAAACTGTTTTTT

clone size: NA
V gene: TRBV28
D gene: NA
J gene: TRBJ1-2
CDR3 protein: CASSLVQNYGYTF
CDR3 DNA: TGTGCCAGCAGTTTAGTACAGAACTATGGCTACACCTTC

clone size: NA
V gene: TRBV6-4
D gene: NA
J gene: TRBJ2-4
CDR3 protein: CASSDSILVWAKNIQYF
CDR3 DNA: TGTGCCAGCAGTGACTCGATCCTAGTATGGGCCAAAAACATTCAGTACTTC

clone size: NA
V gene: TRBV24-1
D gene: NA
J gene: TRBJ2-3
CDR3 protein: CATSDFAGTMTDTQYF
CDR3 DNA: TGTGCCACCAGTGATTTCGCCGGGACAATGACAGATACGCAGTATTTT

clone size: NA
V gene: TRBV27
D gene: TRBD1
J gene: TRBJ1-1
CDR3 protein: CASSSQPQGAWSYTEAFF
CDR3 DNA: TGTGCCAGCAGTTCCCAACCGCAGGGGGCTTGGTCGTACACTGAAGCTTTCTTT

clone size: NA
V gene: TRBV6-5
D gene: NA
J gene: TRBJ2-7
CDR3 protein: CASSYEGDRGEQYF
CDR3 DNA: TGTGCCAGCAGTTACGAGGGGGATCGGGGCGAGCAGTACTTC

clone size: NA
V gene: TRBV5-6
D gene: NA
J gene: TRBJ1-1
CDR3 protein: CASSDRAQGLWDTEAFF
CDR3 DNA: TGTGCCAGCAGCGACCGGGCGCAGGGGCTTTGGGACACTGAAGCTTTCTTT

clone size: once
V gene: TRBV6-5
D gene: NA
J gene: TRBJ1-5
CDR3 protein: CASSLNGGSNQPQHF
CDR3 DNA: TGTGCCAGCAGTTTGAACGGGGGATCAAATCAGCCCCAGCATTTT

clone size: NA
V gene: TRBV19
D gene: TRBD1
J gene: TRBJ2-7
CDR3 protein: CASSIDRVSYEQYF
CDR3 DNA: TGTGCCAGTAGTATCGACAGGGTCTCCTACGAGCAGTACTTC

clone size: NA
V gene: TRBV5-8
D gene: NA
J gene: TRBJ2-7
CDR3 protein: CASRRNGGRSSSEQYF
CDR3 DNA: TGTGCCAGCAGGCGTAACGGGGGGCGGTCCTCGTCCGAGCAGTACTTC

clone size: NA
V gene: TRBV19
D gene: TRBD1
J gene: TRBJ1-1
CDR3 protein: CASMDPRGQGANTEAFF
CDR3 DNA: TGTGCCAGTATGGATCCAAGGGGACAGGGGGCCAACACTGAAGCTTTCTTT

clone size: NA
V gene: TRBV12-3/TRBV12-4
D gene: NA
J gene: TRBJ1-1
CDR3 protein: CASSFGRGTEAFF
CDR3 DNA: TGTGCCAGCAGTTTTGGCAGGGGCACTGAAGCTTTCTTT

clone size: NA
V gene: TRBV9
D gene: NA
J gene: TRBJ1-1
CDR3 protein: CASSGGRGNTEAFF
CDR3 DNA: TGTGCCAGCAGCGGAGGGAGAGGGAACACTGAAGCTTTCTTT

clone size: NA
V gene: TRBV7-2
D gene: TRBD1
J gene: TRBJ1-6
CDR3 protein: CASSLRQPGQGLTLHF
CDR3 DNA: TGTGCCAGCAGCTTACGGCAACCGGGACAGGGACTCACCCTCCACTTT

clone size: NA
V gene: TRBV6-2/TRBV6-3
D gene: NA
J gene: TRBJ1-2
CDR3 protein: CASSYPRDGYTF
CDR3 DNA: TGTGCCAGCAGTTACCCCAGGGATGGCTACACCTTC

clone size: once
V gene: TRBV7-8
D gene: NA
J gene: TRBJ1-5
CDR3 protein: CASSPIEGPQHF
CDR3 DNA: TGTGCCAGCAGCCCGATAGAGGGGCCCCAGCATTTT

clone size: NA
V gene: TRBV5-1
D gene: NA
J gene: TRBJ2-3
CDR3 protein: CASSFGRASTDTQYF
CDR3 DNA: TGCGCCAGCAGCTTTGGCAGGGCATCGACAGATACGCAGTATTTT

clone size: NA
V gene: TRBV4-3
D gene: TRBD1
J gene: TRBJ2-7
CDR3 protein: CASSQAGDRGYEQYF
CDR3 DNA: TGCGCCAGCAGCCAAGCGGGGGACAGGGGCTACGAGCAGTACTTC

clone size: NA
V gene: TRBV28
D gene: NA
J gene: TRBJ1-1
CDR3 protein: CASSLVPGLWDTEAFF
CDR3 DNA: TGTGCCAGCAGTCTCGTCCCAGGACTCTGGGACACTGAAGCTTTCTTT

clone size: NA
V gene: TRBV18
D gene: NA
J gene: TRBJ1-2
CDR3 protein: CASSTIGHTTYGYTF
CDR3 DNA: TGTGCCAGCTCAACAATAGGACATACCACCTATGGCTACACCTTC

clone size: NA
V gene: TRBV10-2
D gene: TRBD2
J gene: TRBJ2-7
CDR3 protein: CASSNSGIYEQYF
CDR3 DNA: TGCGCCAGCTCGAATAGCGGGATATACGAGCAGTACTTC

clone size: NA
V gene: TRBV19
D gene: NA
J gene: TRBJ2-3
CDR3 protein: CASSILPSTDTQYF
CDR3 DNA: TGTGCCAGTAGTATTCTCCCTAGCACAGATACGCAGTATTTT

clone size: NA
V gene: TRBV7-2
D gene: TRBD2
J gene: TRBJ2-3
CDR3 protein: CASRGGASTDTQYF
CDR3 DNA: TGTGCCAGCCGGGGGGGAGCTAGCACAGATACGCAGTATTTT

clone size: NA
V gene: TRBV5-1
D gene: NA
J gene: TRBJ1-6
CDR3 protein: CASSPNIAGNNSPLHF
CDR3 DNA: TGCGCCAGCAGCCCTAATATCGCAGGGAATAACTCACCCCTCCACTTT

clone size: NA
V gene: TRBV5-8
D gene: TRBD1
J gene: TRBJ1-5
CDR3 protein: CASSWTGLNSNQPQHF
CDR3 DNA: TGTGCCAGCAGCTGGACAGGGCTTAATAGCAATCAGCCCCAGCATTTT

clone size: NA
V gene: TRBV10-3
D gene: NA
J gene: TRBJ2-2
CDR3 protein: CAISRQPSGELFF
CDR3 DNA: TGTGCCATCTCGCGGCAGCCTTCCGGGGAGCTGTTTTTT

clone size: NA
V gene: TRBV11-2
D gene: NA
J gene: TRBJ1-1
CDR3 protein: CASSHRQAMNTEAFF
CDR3 DNA: TGTGCCAGCAGCCACAGACAGGCAATGAACACTGAAGCTTTCTTT

clone size: NA
V gene: TRBV7-6
D gene: TRBD2
J gene: TRBJ2-1
CDR3 protein: CASSLQLAGSYNEQFF
CDR3 DNA: TGTGCCAGCAGCTTACAACTAGCGGGATCCTACAATGAGCAGTTCTTC

clone size: NA
V gene: TRBV6-5
D gene: NA
J gene: TRBJ2-5
CDR3 protein: CASSYFLGATQETQYF
CDR3 DNA: TGTGCCAGCAGTTATTTTTTAGGGGCAACCCAAGAGACCCAGTACTTC